These 10 T cell receptor beta chains came from one sample sequenced in a study of T cells in Graves' hyperthyroidism and ophthalmopathy. What was amplified from RNA transcripts were TCR beta CDR3 regions. HTBI primers were employed in a first-round RT-PCR of the TCR CDR3. TCRdb called the multiplex PCR reads again in MiXCR, with one record for every CDR3 protein. The table includes 500,000 to 750,000 distinct CDR3 sequences, about a sixth detected once. Sequenced: blood. These receptors originate from a young woman with Graves' hyperthyroidism.

The table lists this clonotype with many counts. The genes are TRBV30 and TRBJ1-2, with D possibly being TRBD1 (6 bases). Germline CDR1 GTSNPN, CDR2 SVGIG (reference sequence). The ends were cut back, 0 bases at V and 5 bases at J, with 10 bases in the middle. CDR3 size: 13 residues. CDR3 sequence (DNA): TGTGCCTGGAGTGTACAGGGAATGTATGGCTACACCTTC. Translating it yields CAWSVQGMYGYTF.

This clonotype was detected only a few times. The rearrangement joins TRBV20-1 to TRBJ2-4; TRBD1 or TRBD2 may be the D gene (6 bases each). V lost 0 bases and J 12 bases, leaving 21 bases between the germline ends. This CDR3 contains 15 residues. The germline V gene has CDR1 DFQATT and CDR2 SNEGSKA (reference sequence). The CDR3 loop reads CSARDEGGRRSHQYF. The CDR3 nucleotides read TGCAGTGCTAGAGATGAGGGGGGACGACGCTCCCATCAGTACTTC.

This clonotype has ten or more counts. The chain carries TRBV6-1 and TRBJ2-2; TRBD1 matches at 11 bases. There are 16 residues in the CDR3. Germline V lookup: CDR1 MNHNS, CDR2 SASEGT. V lost 6 bases and J lost 8; bases outside the gene matches: 11. The chain's CDR3 is CASSPLRTGGRGELFF. Written as DNA, the CDR3 is TGTGCCAGCAGCCCCCTACGGACAGGGGGCAGGGGGGAGCTGTTTTTT.

This clonotype showed up many times. V gene TRBV30 combines with J gene TRBJ2-7; 10 nucleotides match TRBD1. CDR1 and CDR2 from the germline V gene are GTSNPN and SVGIG (reference sequence). Trimming removed 3 bases from V and 2 bases from J; junction bases left unmatched: 4. This CDR3 is built from 14 residues. The CDR3 is CAWSSGTGAYEQYF. Written as DNA, the CDR3 is TGTGCCTGGAGCTCCGGGACAGGGGCCTACGAGCAGTACTTC.

This clonotype was detected many times. The chain links TRBV30 to TRBJ1-1, with a weak D call TRBD1 (5 bases). The germline gives CDR1 GTSNPN, CDR2 SVGIG (reference sequence). V dropped 2 bases and J dropped 1 base, with 11 bases sitting between them. CDR3 size: 14 residues. CDR3 DNA sequence: TGTGCCTGGAGTAGTCAGGGATGGAACACTGAAGCTTTCTTT. Translation gives CAWSSQGWNTEAFF.

There are many counts of this clonotype. The chain combines TRBV6-2 or TRBV6-3 with TRBJ1-5, with D tentatively TRBD1 (6 bases). The CDR3 spans 18 residues. Per the germline V gene, CDR1 is MNHEY and CDR2 is SVGEGT. Trimming shortened V by 4 bases and J by 4 bases, and 23 bases separated the two germline ends. The CDR3 DNA reads as TGTGCCAGCAGTTTTTCCGTATTCCGGGACATGGGAAATCAGCCCCAGCATTTT. It yields the protein CASSFSVFRDMGNQPQHF.

This clonotype was observed a few times. CDR3 protein: CASSQGPLRNTIYF. The CDR3, as DNA: TGCGCCAGCAGCCAAGGCCCACTGAGAAACACCATATATTTT. The gene calls are TRBV4-1 and TRBJ1-3; D uncertain. CDR1 and CDR2 (germline): MGHRA, YSYEKL. The CDR3 has 14 amino acids. V lost 1 base and J 5 bases, leaving 9 bases between the germline ends.

This clonotype was observed at least ten times. The chain uses TRBV13 and TRBJ2-3; 8 bases align to TRBD2. CDR3 size: 18 residues. The germline gives CDR1 PRHDT, CDR2 FYEKMQ (reference sequence). V trimming: 3 bases; J trimming: 5 bases; junction bases outside the gene matches: 16. DNA for the CDR3: TGTGCCAGCAGCTTTACCTACGGTGGGACTAGGGATGGAGATACGCAGTATTTT. Its translation: CASSFTYGGTRDGDTQYF.

This clonotype has at least ten counts. The V call is TRBV20-1, the J call TRBJ2-1; 8 bases line up with TRBD2. Germline CDR1 is DFQATT and CDR2 is SNEGSKA (reference sequence). V shed 5 bases, J shed 6 bases, and the junction held 12 bases outside the gene matches. CDR3 length: 15 amino acids. This CDR3 reads CSAEPGGTSGNEQFF. In nucleotides, the CDR3 is TGCAGTGCTGAACCGGGGGGGACGTCGGGCAATGAGCAGTTCTTC.

This clonotype was seen ten or more times. The chain combines TRBV7-9 with TRBJ2-7; 7 nucleotides agree with TRBD1. The V gene's germline CDR1 is SEHNR and CDR2 FQNEAQ (reference sequence). The CDR3 is 18 amino acids. V shed 4 bases, J shed 0 bases, and the junction held 15 bases outside the gene matches. CDR3 sequence (DNA): TGTGCCAGCAGCTCCCTGAGTGAGGGGGCCCTAACCTCCTACGAGCAGTACTTC. Translated: CASSSLSEGALTSYEQYF.